The rows below give T cell receptor beta chains drawn from one sample of a study of response to subunit inactivated influenza vaccine. MiXCR was run by TCRdb on the RT-PCR reads, yielding one entry per CDR3 protein. The sample holds about 520,000 distinct CDR3 sequences, 25% seen once. The sequences come from CD4+ T cells sorted from PBMCs, collected roughly 5 days after vaccination. These receptor sequences come from a man aged 50-60 years who received an inactivated influenza vaccine. Each CDR3 is given with its conserved first and last residue. Each record gives: clone size, D gene, J gene, V gene, CDR3 protein, CDR3 DNA. A D gene is named only where the DNA matches it firmly. Size is omitted from some rows. Given values are once, few, many or a class for expanded clones.

>few|TRBD1|TRBJ2-3|TRBV6-2/TRBV6-3
CASRRQGPDTQYF
TGTGCCAGCAGAAGACAGGGACCAGATACGCAGTATTTT
>-|TRBD2|TRBJ2-7|TRBV6-5
CASSYSSGGAPYEQYF
TGTGCCAGCAGTTACTCTAGCGGGGGCGCCCCCTACGAGCAGTACTTC
>few|-|TRBJ1-1|TRBV5-1
CASSLPAQAGNTEAFF
TGCGCCAGCAGCCTACCCGCACAGGCGGGGAACACTGAAGCTTTCTTT
>-|-|TRBJ2-1|TRBV6-2/TRBV6-3
CASRARGNEQFF
TGTGCCAGCCGCGCGAGGGGTAATGAGCAGTTCTTC
>once|-|TRBJ2-3|TRBV4-1
CASSRGLGTDTQYF
TGCGCCAGCAGTCGCGGACTGGGCACAGATACGCAGTATTTT
>-|-|TRBJ2-5|TRBV7-2
CASSPDPGETQYF
TGTGCCAGCAGCCCCGACCCGGGAGAGACCCAGTACTTC
>-|TRBD1|TRBJ2-7|TRBV24-1
CATSENRDRGRKQYF
TGTGCCACCAGTGAAAACCGGGACAGGGGGCGTAAGCAGTACTTC
>many|-|TRBJ2-1|TRBV20-1
CSAPWSGAYNEQFF
TGCAGTGCGCCGTGGTCTGGGGCCTACAATGAGCAGTTCTTC
>-|-|TRBJ1-4|TRBV18
CASSPRDVATNEKLFF
TGTGCCAGCTCACCACGGGACGTCGCAACTAATGAAAAACTGTTTTTT
>few|-|TRBJ2-7|TRBV12-3/TRBV12-4
CASSSQTGGAEQYF
TGTGCCAGCAGCTCTCAGACAGGAGGTGCCGAGCAGTACTTC
>-|-|TRBJ2-1|TRBV4-2
CASSQDLRGAQLYNEQFF
TGTGCCAGCAGCCAAGATCTTCGCGGGGCCCAGTTATACAATGAGCAGTTCTTC
>few|-|TRBJ2-7|TRBV12-3/TRBV12-4
CASSDRHEQYF
TGTGCCAGCAGTGACAGGCACGAGCAGTACTTC
>few|-|TRBJ1-1|TRBV5-1
CASSFPGKVNTEAFF
TGCGCCAGCAGCTTCCCAGGGAAGGTGAACACTGAAGCTTTCTTT